The sequence of this TCR beta chain was determined in a study of draining lymph node invasion in breast cancer (dated by TCRdb to 2020 to 2022). The study in broad terms: Metastasis in lymph nodes was diagnosed using histology and cytokeratin immunohistochemistry and was confirmed with EpCAM/CD45 flow cytometry. Lymph nodes from about 5 patients were covered by the separate targeted TCR sequencing, and for three of those patients the primary tumors were sequenced as well. From each patient, matched non-invaded and tumor-invaded tumor-draining lymph nodes and the primary tumor were collected, and both Treg and Tconv subsets were profiled. Across breast cancer tissues, a separate targeted assay used bulk TCR-beta CDR3 sequencing to compare sorted memory regulatory T cells with memory conventional CD4 T cells. Study-level results and caveats: In each tissue, about 12-25% of Treg TCRs were also present in Tconvs, a finding interpreted as suggesting peripheral induction of Tregs. The tumor top-100 clone tracking analysis was possible in only two patients. In the targeted TCR-seq data, Tregs appeared more clonally expanded than Tconvs in all tissues, and both subsets were less diverse in tumor than lymph nodes. TCRs shared between Treg and Tconv subsets were regarded as suggestive, but not proof, of a common clonal origin. Detection of some of the top 100 tumor clones in both invaded and non-invaded nodes suggests recirculation between tumor and draining nodes. The data could not determine whether Treg conversion took place in a particular organ or whether converted Tregs recirculated between nodes and tumor.

CD4+ CD45RA- CD25high cells were sorted as memory regulatory T cells. Each tumor-draining lymph node was classified as non-invaded if metastatic tumor cells were absent and as invaded if metastatic tumor cells were present. Before staining and sorting, a Miltenyi Pan T Cell isolation kit was used to pre-enrich the T cells. Primary tumors were characterized by immunohistochemistry for estrogen receptor, progesterone receptor, HER2 and Ki-67. Within a few hours after surgery, fresh surgical tissue was processed by cutting the tissue into small fragments. The tissue fragments were enzymatically digested with Liberase TL plus DNase for 20 minutes and then passed through a 40-micrometer strainer. Sorting used a BD FACS Aria II with about 96-99% purity, after DAPI live/dead staining. Sorted cells were lysed in TCL buffer, and RNA was purified with a Norgen Single Cell RNA purification kit including DNase treatment.

About this clonotype itself: The specificity of this receptor is unknown. One junction end does not reproduce the germline sequence, and a read error may be involved.

The library was generated by bulk RNA-seq. Sequencing used an Illumina HiSeq 2500. Under the source paper's analysis protocol: CDR3 sequences in the separate targeted TCR-seq dataset were extracted from raw reads and quantified using MiXCR version 2.1.5 with default parameters. TCR-beta clones in the separate targeted TCR-seq dataset were defined according to the combination of V gene, J gene and CDR3 sequence. For the separate targeted TCR-seq dataset, clones with fewer than three counts were filtered out, after which only the 90% most strongly expressed clones in each sample were kept. For each tissue in the separate targeted TCR-seq dataset, Treg-Tconv overlap was calculated by dividing the number of shared clones by the total number of Treg clones and multiplying by 100. TCRdb handled the public reads itself, with Q25 trimming in fastp and clone calling in MiXCR, and kept productive beta chains. Merged by CDR3 protein, the rows form single entries marked with the most common genes and DNA. Clone size and V and J calls follow TCRdb, not the original study. The sample table shows approximately 2,400 distinct CDR3 sequences, and under 75% are seen once. The ten most abundant clones make up around 2.9% of the sample.

Sequences KGHSH (CDR1) and LQKENI (CDR2) are obtained from the germline V gene. The CDR3 measures 16 amino acids from cysteine to phenylalanine. Only the CDR3 portion is preserved as DNA: 48 bases, with reading frame beginning at the first base. Sequenced input: sorted memory Tregs from a lymph node. The cell subset or site label here, explained by the study, means: CD45RA-negative sorted CD4+ T cells (memory Tconv or effector/memory Treg). This clonotype originated in a female donor with luminal breast cancer. Recombination joined TRBV18 with TRBJ1-1, with 9 bases in between that match TRBD1. The CDR3 region has the sequence CASSPGQGLAVTEAFF. DNA sequence: TGTGCCAGCTCACCAGGACAGGGGTTGGCGGTGACTGAGGCTTTCTTT.